A selection of T cell receptor beta chains follows, all from one sample in a study of CD8 T cells in ankylosing spondylitis. TCRdb re-derived calls from the 5' RACE reads in MiXCR, one entry per CDR3 protein. The repertoire holds 220,000 or so distinct CDR3 sequences, with about a sixth as singletons. The sample comprised blood, either unsorted or a sorted T cell fraction (not recorded which). Receptor source: a male donor with ankylosing spondylitis. Each CDR3 is given with its conserved first and last residue. The order of the fields is D gene, V gene, CDR3 length, J gene, clone size, CDR3 DNA, CDR3 protein. D genes are given only for firm matches. Only some rows state a clone size, as once, few, many or a class for expanded clones.

>.|TRBV4-3|15|TRBJ2-3|.
TGCGCCAGCGGATATGAGCGGAGCCCCGGGGATACGCAGTATTTT
CASGYERSPGDTQYF
>.|TRBV11-2|12|TRBJ1-1|few
TGTGCCAGCAGCTTAGCTGTCCCTGAAGCTTTCTTT
CASSLAVPEAFF
>TRBD2|TRBV4-2|15|TRBJ2-5|few
TGTGCCAGCAGCCAAGAAGCGGGAGGACAAGAGACCCAGTACTTC
CASSQEAGGQETQYF
>TRBD2|TRBV7-9|16|TRBJ2-1|few
TGTGCCAGCAGCTTAGTAGCGGGAGGCTCCTACAATGAGCAGTTCTTC
CASSLVAGGSYNEQFF
>TRBD2|TRBV12-3/TRBV12-4|15|TRBJ2-7|.
TGTGCCAGCAGTTTGAGGCTAGCGGGAGTACACGAGCAGTACTTC
CASSLRLAGVHEQYF
>.|TRBV6-1|11|TRBJ1-1|few
TGTGCCAGCGTGAGTTCGAGTGAAGCTTTCTTT
CASVSSSEAFF
>.|TRBV14|18|TRBJ2-4|.
TGTGCCAGCAGCCAAGTGGAGAGGGACGCTCTAGCCAAAAACATTCAGTACTTC
CASSQVERDALAKNIQYF
>.|TRBV3-1|14|TRBJ1-1|few
TGTGCCACGGCGCTGGGGCCAGGGAACACTGAAGCTTTCTTT
CATALGPGNTEAFF
>.|TRBV4-1|14|TRBJ2-2|.
TGCGCCAGCAGCCCGACAATGGTCACCGGGGAGCTGTTTTTT
CASSPTMVTGELFF
>TRBD2|TRBV9|19|TRBJ2-1|.
TGTGCCAGCAGCGCCCAAGACCACCAGGCGGGGGGGGTATACAATGGGCAGTTCTTC
CASSAQDHQAGGVYNGQFF
>.|TRBV9|17|TRBJ2-3|few
TGTGCCAGCAGCGTAGGTGCGGCTTATACTAGCACAGATACGCAGTATTTT
CASSVGAAYTSTDTQYF
>TRBD2|TRBV20-1|16|TRBJ2-6|.
TGCATTGCTAGAGATCCAGCGGGGGCTGGGGCCAACGTCCTGACTTTC
CIARDPAGAGANVLTF
>TRBD1|TRBV29-1|12|TRBJ2-7|few
TGCAGCGTCCGGGACAGTTCTTTGGAGCAGTACTTC
CSVRDSSLEQYF
>TRBD2|TRBV7-9|15|TRBJ2-1|few
TGTGCCAGCAGCTTGACTAGCGGGAGAACTAATGAGCAGTTCTTC
CASSLTSGRTNEQFF
>TRBD1|TRBV30|14|TRBJ2-5|few
TGTGCCTGGAGTGTGGGACAGGGGGAGAGAACCCAGTACTTC
CAWSVGQGERTQYF
>.|TRBV29-1|11|TRBJ2-7|few
TGCAGCGTTCCCGAGGGAATCGAGCAGTACTTC
CSVPEGIEQYF
>TRBD2|TRBV3-1|15|TRBJ2-1|few
TGTGCCAGCAGCCAAGCCGGGGGAGGGATCTATGAGCAGTTCTTC
CASSQAGGGIYEQFF
>TRBD1|TRBV15|15|TRBJ2-3|.
TGTGCCACCAGCAGGGACAGGGGAATCACAGATACGCAGTATTTT
CATSRDRGITDTQYF
>TRBD1|TRBV2|16|TRBJ1-6|.
TGTGCCAGCAGGGCGCCCGGGACAGGGGGAAATTCACCCCTCCACTTT
CASRAPGTGGNSPLHF
>.|TRBV5-1|15|TRBJ2-3|.
TGCGCCAGCAGCTCCGACTTCATAGGCACAGATACGCAGTATTTT
CASSSDFIGTDTQYF
>.|TRBV20-1|13|TRBJ2-3|few
TGCAGTGCTAGAGCCGGGGAGACAGATACGCAGTATTTT
CSARAGETDTQYF
>.|TRBV9|13|TRBJ1-5|.
TGTGCCAGCAGCGTAGACTGGAGTCAGCCCCAGCATTTT
CASSVDWSQPQHF
>TRBD2|TRBV14|17|TRBJ2-1|few
TGTGCCAGCAGCCAGTTTGGGACTAGCGGGAGGGGTGATGAGCAGTTCTTC
CASSQFGTSGRGDEQFF
>.|TRBV20-1|15|TRBJ2-5|.
TGCAGTGCTAGAGATCTTTCCGGACGGGAAGAGACCCAGTACTTC
CSARDLSGREETQYF